This TCR beta chain was retrieved from a study of cytomegalovirus exposure and HLA in healthy donors (TCRdb year 2017). Background for the entire study: An earlier analysis of some 500 of the donors reported approximately 290 Gb of sequence data and some 100 million unique TCR beta sequences from 150 million to 200 million T cells. Class I and class II HLA loci were covered by the typing at four-digit resolution. The number of donors typed differed by locus, with roughly 620-630 for A, B, C, DRB1 and DQB1, 522 for DQA1, some 570 for DPA1, and some 440 for DPB1. Rather than drawing on any new phenotypic data, the later analysis identified candidate immune exposures from TCR beta sequences and the way those sequences occurred across donors. Using immunosequencing, the study profiled T cell repertoires from roughly 650 subjects and related those repertoires to cytomegalovirus serostatus. High-throughput TCR immunosequencing, statistical association of individual TCRs with disease status, and machine learning were combined to predict cytomegalovirus infection status. An earlier analysis of 587 of the donors applied high-throughput TCR beta sequencing to assess whether each TCR beta V gene segment acted as functional or pseudogenic. The study was designed to test whether signatures of past pathogen exposure could be identified by cataloging public T cell receptors. Among almost 400 genotyped donors of the cohort, an average of about 240,000 unique TCR beta nucleotide sequences were sequenced per donor, around 20% of them non-productive. Genome-wide SNP genotypes for about 65% of the roughly 670 donors were used in a later genetic analysis, which treated that subset as a discovery cohort. Several DR-DQ haplotypes were treated as single units for association and clustering because of strong linkage in the cohort. Donor age, sex, ethnicity and CMV serostatus were compiled together with the repertoire data. In a later analysis, previously published TCR beta repertoires from roughly 710 donors were re-analyzed and high-resolution HLA genotyping was added so that TCR occurrence patterns could be studied. In addition to the first cohort of roughly 700 subjects, a separate validation cohort of approximately 130 different subjects was used. All discovery cohort repertoires had been generated using a single sequencing platform. An early release that covered about 600 HLA-typed donors contained around 300 gigabases of sequencing data and 75 million to 100 million unique TCR sequences. Of the 300 to 450 genotyped donors, roughly 76% were placed in the genetic ancestry cluster associated with self-reported Caucasian donors.

What the research found in general, with its limitations: According to a later genetic analysis, donors in an Asian-associated ancestry cluster had fewer N-insertions in productive TCRs than the approximately 710-donor mean. A further reported finding was that TCR beta sequences accurately predicted the HLA-A and HLA-B alleles for most subjects in the first cohort. A cluster of highly shared sequence variants was judged likely to represent a technical artifact of the sequencing pipeline. According to the authors, the approach could potentially be generalized to other disease states and immunological phenotypes. A later analysis found that HLA-associated TCR beta chains were more clonally expanded and had lower generation probabilities than equally common non-associated chains. CMV serostatus was the only immune exposure information available for the cohort. The classifier was reported to diagnose cytomegalovirus status with high specificity and sensitivity in both the original cohort and the validation cohort. A total of some 180 TCR beta chains were listed by the study as associated with cytomegalovirus. The cohort was sequenced for TCR beta chains only, and without alpha or paired-chain data the features that could be detected were limited. Because counts were too low, around 18 rarely observed V segments, including chromosome 9 orphons, were left out of the earlier analysis of about 500 of the donors. Correlated functional status among segregating V segments might be attributable to linkage disequilibrium, but an unknown experimental factor could not be ruled out. In a later analysis, the rate of TCR association differed among HLA loci, with DRB1 alleles having the most associated TCRs and HLA-C alleles having the fewest. According to a later analysis, parvovirus B19, influenza, CMV and Epstein-Barr virus appeared linked to several top co-occurrence clusters. A few of the identified cytomegalovirus-associated TCR beta chains were confirmed in vitro to be specific for cytomegalovirus antigens. Specific HLA alleles were associated with roughly 16,000 TCR beta sequences at a false discovery rate of 0.05 in a later analysis. Most TCR sequences were observed very rarely across donors, whereas some public TCRs were present in many individuals. When HLA alleles, especially DR and DQ, strongly co-occurred, attributing TCR associations to individual alleles was difficult. Sequencing depth was assumed to be roughly uniform across donors in the presence/absence analyses, though that assumption may not hold. HLA typing was unavailable for some donors at each locus, so association tests used only the typed subset. V-gene and J-gene trimming of TCR beta chains was associated with a missense DCLRE1C variant in a later genetic analysis, and the association was replicated in an independent cohort. Because the 87-base-pair reads could not distinguish some IMGT-functional V segments, including TRBV6-2 and TRBV6-3, those segments were excluded. In an earlier analysis of 587 of the donors, most TCR beta V segments appeared in productive rearrangements about 87% or about 30% of the time, broadly matching IMGT annotations. A later analysis found that most CMV-associated TCR beta chains appeared HLA-restricted, with HLA associations seemingly driven largely by CMV exposure.

In total, about 650 healthy bone marrow donors made up the cohort. All cohort members were sampled while nominally healthy, although unrecorded immune exposures were likely present. The donor was CMV seronegative and was included in the group of hundreds of seronegative cohort members. Each donor provided a peripheral blood sample, and peripheral blood mononuclear cells were used for TCR beta sequencing. The Qiagen DNeasy Blood Extraction Kit was used to extract genomic DNA from the blood cell samples. Library creation used the immunoSEQ multiplex PCR assay. For the multiplex PCR, a mixture combining 60 forward primers for TCR Vbeta segments and 13 reverse primers for TCR Jbeta segments was used. The CDR3 region of rearranged TCR beta genes was amplified from genomic DNA by a multiplex PCR assay. The Illumina HiSeq System was used to sequence the amplified TCR beta libraries as 87-base-pair reads. Turning to the authors' computational methods: A later analysis tallied 75 million to 95 million unique TCR beta chains across the 640 or so repertoires, and around 9.9 million of those chains were shared by two or more donors. Raw reads were error-corrected and collapsed into unique sequences by a nearest-neighbor algorithm in which closely related sequences were merged to remove PCR and sequencing errors. CDR3 sequences were aligned to IMGT reference sequences to assign V, D and J gene segments. For a sequence to be retained, a match of at least six nucleotides was required to both a V gene segment and a J gene segment. Rearrangements were called productive when the CDR3 lacked stop codons and stayed in frame with V and J; all others were non-productive. CDR3 was defined according to IMGT convention as the region running from the second conserved V-encoded cysteine to the conserved J-encoded phenylalanine. Sequences without an unambiguous match to a single V gene segment were excluded from the earlier analysis of a few hundred of the donors. In an earlier analysis of roughly 500 of the donors, V segments were called functional above 56.7% productive rearrangements and were called segregating when the between-donor standard deviation exceeded 5%. To diagnose cytomegalovirus status from the catalog of TCR beta chain sequences, a statistical classification framework was built. A later analysis assigned V and J genes by comparing TCR nucleotide sequences with IMGT/GENE-DB human TR gene sequences. Using the TCRdist pipeline, a later analysis assigned CDR3 sequences along with most-parsimonious VDJ recombination scenarios. In a later analysis, each TCR beta chain was defined by its CDR3 amino acid sequence together with its V-gene family, and reads lacking a unique V-gene family were excluded. A later analysis removed 500 to 650 highly shared, low-generation-probability nucleotide sequences to deal with suspected cross-contamination and a sequencing artifact. In a later analysis, a clonal expansion index for each public chain was calculated from normalized within-repertoire ranks of inferred template counts. Generation probabilities in a later analysis came from a VDJ recombination model fitted to out-of-frame rearrangements, and those results were checked against IGoR. A later analysis scored TCR-TCR, TCR-HLA and TCR-CMV co-occurrence with hypergeometric tests, applying a repertoire-size bias correction to TCR pairs. False discovery rates were estimated in a later analysis by permuting HLA or CMV assignments 20 times. In a later analysis, co-occurring TCRs were grouped using DBSCAN, with TCRdist sequence similarity added in when clustering inside HLA-allele-positive subsets. For co-occurrence clustering, repertoires with fewer than 30,000 or more than 120,000 public chains were excluded, along with a handful of repertoires with anomalous nucleotide sharing. This is the immuneACCESS table as TCRdb keeps it, with only in-frame sequences that have V and J called. A part of the clones is gone; compared with another copy, unresolved V genes explain less than half, and the rest is unexplained. V and J calls and clone size follow that table, whereas D and trimming were derived from the DNA. This sample holds fewer than 150,000 clones; under 80% were observed only once. Roughly 3% of the sample is in the top ten clones.

Inclusive of the bounding cysteine and phenylalanine, the CDR3 is 14 residues long. Only the CDR3 DNA is retained, 42 bases long and in frame from the first base. The germline V gene sets CDR1 to SGHRS and CDR2 to YFSETQ. The trim is 4 bases for V and 7 bases for J, with a gap of 15 bases between the germline ends. About this clone: Its antigen is not yet known. Base qualities are not provided; no much larger clone lies one nucleotide away.

The rearrangement combines TRBV5-1 with TRBJ1-5, with TRBD1 tentatively as D gene (5 bases match). Sample: PBMCs. This receptor was obtained from a male donor in good health and CMV-seronegative. CDR3 protein: CASSPGLKGQPQHF. The sequenced DNA is TGCGCCAGCAGCCCGGGACTAAAAGGGCAGCCCCAGCATTTT.